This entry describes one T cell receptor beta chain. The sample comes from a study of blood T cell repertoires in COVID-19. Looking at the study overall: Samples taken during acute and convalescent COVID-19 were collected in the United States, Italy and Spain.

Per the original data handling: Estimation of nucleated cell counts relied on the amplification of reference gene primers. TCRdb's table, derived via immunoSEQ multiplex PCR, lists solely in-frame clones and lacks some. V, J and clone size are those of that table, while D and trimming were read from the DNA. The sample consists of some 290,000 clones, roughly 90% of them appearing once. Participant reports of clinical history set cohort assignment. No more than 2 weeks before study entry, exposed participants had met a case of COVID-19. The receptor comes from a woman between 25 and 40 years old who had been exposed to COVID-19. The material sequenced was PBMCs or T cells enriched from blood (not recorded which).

The CDR3 here is CASSLRDSNYQAFF. The CDR3 DNA reads as TGCGCCAGCAGCCTGAGGGACAGCAATTACCAAGCTTTCTTT. The V call is TRBV4-1, the J call TRBJ1-1, with 7 bases fitting TRBD1. This CDR3 region has 14 residues. The V gene end was trimmed by 4 bases and the J gene end by 9 bases; junction bases not matched to a gene: 11. The V gene's germline CDR1 is MGHRA and CDR2 YSYEKL.